This T cell receptor beta chain was recorded in a study of cytomegalovirus exposure and HLA in healthy donors. Study-level points and caveats: Later analysis suggested links between common viral pathogens and several top significant clusters.

Despite likely unrecorded immune exposures, the donors were nominally healthy at the time of sampling. The PCR employed 60 Vbeta primers together with 13 Jbeta primers. TCRdb's table, derived via immunoSEQ multiplex PCR, lists solely in-frame clones and lacks some. The table includes 150,000 to 200,000 clones, 75% to 90% detected once. Regarding this clone: Its antigen is unknown.

Per the germline V gene, CDR1 is SGDLS and CDR2 is YYNGEE. The ends lost 0 bases at V and 8 bases at J; junction bases unmatched: 5. The CDR3 covers 15 residues. V is TRBV9 and J is TRBJ2-2; 9 nucleotides align to TRBD1. The sample taken for sequencing was PBMCs. The clonotype comes from a man aged 50 to 60 in good health and CMV-seropositive. In DNA, the CDR3 is TGTGCCAGCAGCGTAGTAGGGACAGGGAGTGGGGAGCTGTTTTTT. It codes for CASSVVGTGSGELFF.